These T cell receptor beta chains were read from a single sample in a study of blood T cell repertoires in COVID-19. Method: immunoSEQ multiplex PCR; TCRdb's copy keeps in-frame clones and lacks some. In the table there are approximately 230,000 clones, approximately 82% of which are singletons. What was sequenced was PBMCs or T cells enriched from blood (not recorded which). The receptors shown here come from a man in his forties who had recovered from COVID-19. Both conserved end residues are part of each CDR3. A D gene is named only where the DNA matches it firmly. The size entry is marked missing in some rows and otherwise reads once, few, many or a size class.

-	TRBV7-2	TRBD2	TRBJ2-3	TGTGCCAGCAGCTTAAGGGCGGGGGGGCTGTCAAGAACAGATACGCAGTATTTT	CASSLRAGGLSRTDTQYF
-	TRBV11-3	TRBD1	TRBJ2-2	TGTGCCAGCAGCACCAACCCCCGGACAGGGATCCGGGCCGGGGAGCTGTTTTTT	CASSTNPRTGIRAGELFF
-	TRBV6-1	TRBD2	TRBJ2-5	TGTGCCAGCAGTGGGGCGCGACTAGCGGCCCAAGAGACCCAGTACTTC	CASSGARLAAQETQYF
once	TRBV19	TRBD1	TRBJ1-6	TGTGCCACCACACAGGGGAGCAATTCACCCCTCCACTTT	CATTQGSNSPLHF
-	TRBV7-3	TRBD2	TRBJ2-1	TGTGCCAGCAGCTCTCGGGCTAGCGGGACGAATGAGCAGTTCTTC	CASSSRASGTNEQFF
-	TRBV9	TRBD2	TRBJ2-3	TGTGCCAGCAGCTCCCTCCCGCGGGGGGCCGCAGATACGCAGTATTTT	CASSSLPRGAADTQYF
-	TRBV4-1	TRBD1	TRBJ2-4	TGCGCCAGCAGCCAAACAAACAGGGGAGCCAAAAACATTCAGTACTTC	CASSQTNRGAKNIQYF
-	TRBV5-1	-	TRBJ1-4	TGCGCCAGCAGCTTGCTCGACAGCCTTAAAGAAAAACTGTTTTTT	CASSLLDSLKEKLFF
-	TRBV9	-	TRBJ2-6	TGTGCCAGCAGCGTAACGGGGTCTGGGGCCAACGTCCTGACTTTC	CASSVTGSGANVLTF
-	TRBV11-1	TRBD2	TRBJ2-3	TGTGCCAGCAGCTTGGAACTAGCGGGGGATACGCAGTATTTT	CASSLELAGDTQYF
-	TRBV11-2	TRBD2	TRBJ2-3	TGTGCCAGCAGCTCCGATCCAAAAGCGGGGGCCACAGATACGCAGTATTTT	CASSSDPKAGATDTQYF
once	TRBV28	-	TRBJ2-7	TGTGCCAGCAGTTTAAACATACCCTACGAGCAGTACTTC	CASSLNIPYEQYF
-	TRBV28	-	TRBJ2-3	TGTGCCAGCAGTTTTCCCGACAGGCTAATTCAGGGGTTT	CASSFPDRLIQGF
once	TRBV7-2	-	TRBJ1-1	TGTGCCAGCAGCTTAGTGGGGGCTGGAACTGAAGCTTTCTTT	CASSLVGAGTEAFF
-	TRBV28	TRBD1	TRBJ1-6	TGTGCCAGCATCTCTCAGGGGGCTGGAACTTCACCCCTCCACTTT	CASISQGAGTSPLHF
-	TRBV5-5	-	TRBJ2-7	TGTGCCAGCACCCCGGGACAGCTAGCGCGGCAGTACTTC	CASTPGQLARQYF